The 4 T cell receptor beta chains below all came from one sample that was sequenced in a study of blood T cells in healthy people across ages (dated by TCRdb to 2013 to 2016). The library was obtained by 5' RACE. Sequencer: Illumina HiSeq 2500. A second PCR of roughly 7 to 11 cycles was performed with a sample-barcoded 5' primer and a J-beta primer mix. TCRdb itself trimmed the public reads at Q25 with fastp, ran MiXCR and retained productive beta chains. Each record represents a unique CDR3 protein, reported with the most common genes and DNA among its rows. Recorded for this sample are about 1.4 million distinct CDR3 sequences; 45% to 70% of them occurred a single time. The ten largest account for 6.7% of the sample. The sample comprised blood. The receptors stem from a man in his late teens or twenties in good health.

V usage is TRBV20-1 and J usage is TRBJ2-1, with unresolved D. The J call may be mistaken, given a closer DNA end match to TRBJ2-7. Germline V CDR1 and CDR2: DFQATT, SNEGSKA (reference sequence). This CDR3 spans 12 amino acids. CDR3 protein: CSASAVGYEQYF. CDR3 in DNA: TGCAGTGCCAGCGCGGTCGGGTACGAGCAGTACTTC.

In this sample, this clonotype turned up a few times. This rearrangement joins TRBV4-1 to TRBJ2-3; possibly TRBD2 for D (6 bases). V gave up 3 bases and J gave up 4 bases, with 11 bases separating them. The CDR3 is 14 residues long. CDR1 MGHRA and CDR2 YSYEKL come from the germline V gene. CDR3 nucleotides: TGCGCCAGCAGCCACTCATCGGGAGCAGATACGCAGTATTTT. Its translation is CASSHSSGADTQYF.

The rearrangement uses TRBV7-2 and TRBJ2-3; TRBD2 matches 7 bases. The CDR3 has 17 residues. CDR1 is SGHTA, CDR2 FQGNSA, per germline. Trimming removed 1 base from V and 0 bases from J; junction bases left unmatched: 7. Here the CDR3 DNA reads TGTGCCAGCAGCTTAGGGCCTAGCGGAACTAGCACAGATACGCAGTATTTT. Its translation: CASSLGPSGTSTDTQYF.

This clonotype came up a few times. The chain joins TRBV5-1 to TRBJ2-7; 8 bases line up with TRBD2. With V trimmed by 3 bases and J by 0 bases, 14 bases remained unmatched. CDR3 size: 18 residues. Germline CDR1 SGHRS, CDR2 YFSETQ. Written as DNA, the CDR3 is TGCGCCAGCAGCTGGTCCGTGGCTAGCGGGTACCCCTCCTACGAGCAGTACTTC. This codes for CASSWSVASGYPSYEQYF.